The entry that follows covers one TCR beta chain sequence. The antigen remains unidentified. The PCR contained 60 Vbeta and 13 Jbeta primers. Only in-frame clones appear in the TCRdb table, and some are missing; sequencing was by immunoSEQ multiplex PCR. The table lists about 31,000 clones, roughly 69% of them singletons, with about 21% in the top ten. The donors were healthy bone marrow donors. This sample is drawn from a study of cytomegalovirus exposure and HLA in healthy donors. General study points: Associated with cytomegalovirus, according to the listing, were around 160 TCR beta chains.

Source material: PBMCs. The sequence was collected from a man between 45 and 60 years old in good health and CMV-seropositive.

In DNA form, the CDR3 reads TGTGCCAGCAGCCCCGGGACAGGGGGAAGCAATCAGCCCCAGCATTTT. Protein sequence: CASSPGTGGSNQPQHF. This chain connects TRBV28 to TRBJ1-5; 11 bases map to TRBD1. Germline CDR1 reads MDHEN; CDR2 reads SYDVKM. The trim removed 6 bases at V and 1 base at J, leaving 5 bases unmatched. The CDR3 runs to 16 residues. The variable domain in full, completed from reference TRBV28 and TRBJ1-5, reads DVKVTQSSRYLVKRTGEKVFLECVQDMDHENMFWYRQDPGLGLRLIYFSYDVKMKEKGDIPEGYSVSREKKERFSLILESASTNQTSMYLCASSPGTGGSNQPQHFGDGTRLSIL.